Listed below are T cell receptor beta chains from one sample, sequenced in a study of shared clonotypes between healthy human individuals. Some clones are missing from TCRdb's copy, which holds only in-frame ones; the method was immunoSEQ multiplex PCR. The sample carries roughly 1,100,000 clones, about 77% recorded once. The specimen sequenced was memory CD4+ T cells sorted from blood. The receptor source for this set is a man aged 18-30 years in good health. Each CDR3 is given with its conserved first and last residue. Each record gives: J gene, V gene, D gene, clone size, CDR3 protein, CDR3 DNA. The D gene is left open where the match is weak. Only some rows state a clone size, as once, few, many or a class for expanded clones.

j_call: TRBJ2-1
v_call: TRBV5-4
d_call: TRBD2
clone_size: -
cdr3_aa: CASSSLAGDSYNEQFF
cdr3_nt: TGTGCCAGCAGCTCACTAGCGGGGGACTCCTACAATGAGCAGTTCTTC

j_call: TRBJ1-4
v_call: TRBV30
d_call: -
clone_size: -
cdr3_aa: CAWTGRNEKLFF
cdr3_nt: TGTGCCTGGACGGGCAGGAATGAAAAACTGTTTTTT

j_call: TRBJ1-3
v_call: TRBV5-6
d_call: -
clone_size: few
cdr3_aa: CASSRREAGNTIYF
cdr3_nt: TGTGCCAGCAGCCGGCGGGAGGCTGGAAACACCATATATTTT

j_call: TRBJ2-2
v_call: TRBV19
d_call: -
clone_size: -
cdr3_aa: CASSIGGPHTGELFF
cdr3_nt: TGTGCCAGTAGTATAGGTGGCCCCCACACCGGGGAGCTGTTTTTT

j_call: TRBJ2-2
v_call: TRBV30
d_call: -
clone_size: -
cdr3_aa: CAWAAKGLTGELFF
cdr3_nt: TGTGCCTGGGCGGCGAAGGGGCTCACCGGGGAGCTGTTTTTT

j_call: TRBJ2-2
v_call: TRBV6-5
d_call: TRBD1
clone_size: -
cdr3_aa: CASSRQGLSTGELFF
cdr3_nt: TGTGCCAGCAGCCGACAGGGTTTGAGCACCGGGGAGCTGTTTTTT

j_call: TRBJ1-2
v_call: TRBV20-1
d_call: -
clone_size: -
cdr3_aa: CSARGGYGYTF
cdr3_nt: TGCAGTGCTAGAGGAGGCTATGGCTACACCTTC

j_call: TRBJ1-2
v_call: TRBV29-1
d_call: TRBD1
clone_size: -
cdr3_aa: CSVGTGATFNYGYTF
cdr3_nt: TGCAGCGTCGGGACAGGGGCCACGTTTAACTATGGCTACACCTTC

j_call: TRBJ1-2
v_call: TRBV18
d_call: -
clone_size: few
cdr3_aa: CASSQSVYYGYTF
cdr3_nt: TGTGCCAGCTCACAATCGGTCTACTATGGCTACACCTTC

j_call: TRBJ1-6
v_call: TRBV9
d_call: -
clone_size: -
cdr3_aa: CASSARQALNSPLHF
cdr3_nt: TGTGCCAGCAGCGCAAGACAGGCCCTTAATTCACCCCTCCACTTT

j_call: TRBJ1-2
v_call: TRBV27
d_call: -
clone_size: few
cdr3_aa: CASRGEQRSDSGRSKGYTF
cdr3_nt: TGTGCCAGCAGGGGCGAACAGAGGAGTGATTCTGGCCGATCAAAGGGCTACACCTTC

j_call: TRBJ2-7
v_call: TRBV6-6
d_call: TRBD1
clone_size: -
cdr3_aa: CASTSFVGQRAYEQYF
cdr3_nt: TGTGCCAGCACCAGCTTCGTGGGACAGCGAGCCTACGAGCAGTACTTC

j_call: TRBJ2-3
v_call: TRBV7-6
d_call: -
clone_size: -
cdr3_aa: CASSLGDLTDTQYF
cdr3_nt: TGTGCCAGCAGCTTAGGGGATCTCACAGATACGCAGTATTTT

j_call: TRBJ1-6
v_call: TRBV4-1
d_call: -
clone_size: -
cdr3_aa: CASSQGGHGDSPLHF
cdr3_nt: TGCGCCAGCAGCCAAGGCGGACACGGAGATTCACCCCTCCACTTT

j_call: TRBJ1-2
v_call: TRBV6-7
d_call: -
clone_size: -
cdr3_aa: CASSYGQDRGYTF
cdr3_nt: TGTGCCAGCAGTTACGGGCAGGACCGGGGCTACACCTTC

j_call: TRBJ2-1
v_call: TRBV20-1
d_call: -
clone_size: few
cdr3_aa: CSASDSFEQFF
cdr3_nt: TGCAGTGCCTCGGACAGTTTTGAGCAGTTCTTC